The 31 T cell receptor beta chains below were found in one sample sequenced in a study of cytomegalovirus exposure and HLA in healthy donors. A multiplex PCR was run with 60 Vbeta primers and 13 Jbeta primers. Profiled with immunoSEQ multiplex PCR; TCRdb holds only in-frame clones, not every one. The sample holds some 98,000 clones; roughly four fifths are singletons and the top ten take less than 10%. Sequencing used PBMCs. These receptors were collected from a female donor in good health and CMV-seronegative.

CDR3 in DNA: TGCGCCAGCAGCTTGGGCGGCAGTGAAAAACTGTTTTTT. Translating it yields CASSLGGSEKLFF. The rearrangement uses TRBV5-1 and TRBJ1-4; D unresolved. Trimming left V 0 bases short and J 7 bases short, with 7 bases between. This CDR3 has 13 residues. The germline gives CDR1 SGHRS, CDR2 YFSETQ.

The chain is built from TRBV6-5 and TRBJ2-5; 8 bases are a match to TRBD2. This CDR3 has 15 amino acids. The V gene end was trimmed by 2 bases and the J gene end by 7 bases; junction bases not matched to a gene: 9. Germline CDR1 and CDR2: MNHEY and SVGAGI. The CDR3: CASSYDSSGGGTQYF. CDR3 nucleotide sequence: TGTGCCAGCAGTTACGATTCCAGCGGGGGTGGGACCCAGTACTTC.

This rearrangement joins TRBV29-1 to TRBJ2-7; TRBD1 aligns across 9 bases. Germline loops: CDR1 SQVTM, CDR2 ANQGSEA. This CDR3 comprises 11 residues. The V gene end was trimmed by 7 bases and the J gene end by 6 bases; junction bases not matched to a gene: 4. CDR3 nucleotides: TGCAGCGCAACGACAGGGGGCGAGCAGTACTTC. Its protein product is CSATTGGEQYF.

This chain joins TRBV11-2 and TRBJ1-1; perhaps TRBD1 as D (5 bases). Germline assignment: CDR1 SGHAT and CDR2 FQNNGV. CDR3 length: 15 amino acids. Trimming stripped 5 bases from V and 9 bases from J, with 22 bases between. Here the CDR3 reads CASSLRMTAQKQAFF. CDR3 coding DNA: TGTGCCAGCAGCCTACGCATGACAGCGCAAAAACAAGCTTTCTTT.

V usage is TRBV7-8 and J usage is TRBJ2-2, with 8 nucleotides matching TRBD2. CDR1 SGHVS and CDR2 FQNEAQ come from the germline V gene. The CDR3 sequence is 15 residues long. J lost 2 bases, V lost 4 bases, and 3 bases had no gene match. The CDR3 reads CASSSGTRNTGELFF. The CDR3, as DNA: TGTGCCAGCAGCTCCGGGACTAGAAACACCGGGGAGCTGTTTTTT.

The CDR3 protein is CASSALPGEGRAEAFF. The CDR3 DNA reads TGTGCCAGCAGCGCCTTACCGGGTGAGGGTAGGGCTGAAGCTTTCTTT. This chain uses TRBV9 with TRBJ1-1; D is unresolved. The V and J ends lost 3 bases and 6 bases respectively, with 21 bases between them. Germline CDR1 and CDR2: SGDLS and YYNGEE. The CDR3 is 16 residues long.

The gene calls are TRBV2 and TRBJ1-1, with 11 bases aligning to TRBD1. With 6 bases clipped from V and 7 bases from J, the junction kept 7 bases outside the gene matches. In germline, CDR1 is SNHLY, CDR2 FYNNEI. The CDR3 is 14 amino acids. In DNA, the CDR3 is TGTGCCAGCAGAGAGGGACAGGGGGTTATTGAAGCTTTCTTT. This encodes CASREGQGVIEAFF.

In DNA form, the CDR3 reads TGTGCCAGCAGTTTATCGTCACTAGCGGGAGTATTCGACGAGCAGTACTTC. This gives the protein CASSLSSLAGVFDEQYF. This chain connects TRBV27 to TRBJ2-7; 11 bases are a match to TRBD2. The V gene's germline CDR1 is MNHEY and CDR2 SMNVEV (reference sequence). CDR3 length: 17 residues. With V trimmed by 0 bases and J by 5 bases, 9 bases remained unmatched.

This clone has a single count. The same CDR3 is also encoded by other DNA sequences in this sample. The V and J genes are TRBV19 and TRBJ2-6, with 8 bases fitting TRBD1. Germline CDR1 reads LNHDA; CDR2 reads SQIVND (reference sequence). The V segment lost 9 bases and the J segment 1 base; nucleotides outside the gene matches: 17. This CDR3 spans 19 amino acids. The DNA of the CDR3 is TGTGCCAGCCTGATGGGGGCCAGGGGGCGACTATCTGGGGCCAACGTCCTGACTTTC. Its protein product is CASLMGARGRLSGANVLTF.

J is TRBJ2-2 and V is TRBV27; D gene ambiguous. Deletions cut 5 bases from V and 0 bases from J, with 13 bases between. Germline V gives CDR1 MNHEY, CDR2 SMNVEV (reference sequence). The CDR3 runs to 16 residues. Here the CDR3 reads CASSPLLRANTGELFF. The CDR3 DNA reads as TGTGCCAGCAGTCCCTTATTACGCGCGAACACCGGGGAGCTGTTTTTT.

In this sample, this clone turned up a few times. Given a far larger clone just one base away, this is likely a sequencing read error. This chain connects TRBV13 to TRBJ1-1; D call uncertain. CDR3 length: 13 amino acids. Germline CDR1 PRHDT, CDR2 FYEKMQ (reference sequence). V gave up 5 bases and J gave up 4 bases, with 11 bases separating them. Here the CDR3 reads CASSQALSTEAFF. For the CDR3, the DNA is TGTGCCAGCAGCCAAGCACTGTCCACTGAAGCTTTCTTT. Together with reference TRBV13 and TRBJ1-1, the CDR3 gives the full variable domain: AAGVIQSPRHLIKEKRETATLKCYPIPRHDTVYWYQQGPGQDPQFLISFYEKMQSDKGSIPDRFSAQQFSDYHSELNMSSLELGDSALYFCASSQALSTEAFFGQGTRLTVV.

The J gene is TRBJ2-3, the V gene TRBV6-5, with D possibly being TRBD2 (6 bases). Trimming removed 4 bases from V and 4 bases from J, with 12 bases in between. The CDR3 is 14 residues long. CDR1 and CDR2 (germline): MNHEY, SVGAGI. The CDR3 nucleotides are TGTGCCAGCAGTTTAACGGGAGAGGCAGATACGCAGTATTTT. This encodes CASSLTGEADTQYF.

The chain links TRBV6-4 to TRBJ1-6; TRBD1 might be the D (5 bases). Germline V lookup: CDR1 MRHNA, CDR2 SNTAGT. V was pared by 5 bases and J by 7 bases, with 15 bases between. The CDR3 is 15 amino acids. CDR3 nucleotides: TGTGCCAGCAGTACCGGCAGGGCGGAGAATTCACCCCTCCACTTT. This translates into CASSTGRAENSPLHF.

The V and J genes are TRBV11-3 and TRBJ1-1; 8 nucleotides line up with TRBD1. The CDR3 spans 15 residues. CDR1 SGHNT and CDR2 YENEEA come from the germline V gene. Trimming cost V 3 bases and J 0 bases; bases outside gene matches: 3. CDR3 in amino acids: CASSFGQGLNTEAFF. The CDR3 DNA is TGTGCCAGCAGCTTCGGACAGGGCCTGAACACTGAAGCTTTCTTT.

This clone was counted between two and nine times. The chain links TRBV10-1 to TRBJ2-7, with no clear D. This CDR3 region has 14 residues. Trimming cost V 0 bases and J 6 bases, with 12 bases left between them. Germline CDR1 and CDR2: WNHNN and SYGVQD (reference sequence). The CDR3 sequence is CASSESADLSEQYF. The DNA for the CDR3 is TGCGCCAGCAGTGAGTCGGCGGATTTGTCCGAGCAGTACTTC.

The genes are TRBV7-6 and TRBJ2-1; D remains ambiguous. This CDR3 has 16 residues. The germline V gene encodes CDR1 SGHVS and CDR2 FNYEAQ. Trimming cost V 0 bases and J 0 bases, with 9 bases left between them. CDR3 DNA sequence: TGTGCCAGCAGCTTAGCCAGGCCGAGCTCCTACAATGAGCAGTTCTTC. Protein sequence: CASSLARPSSYNEQFF.

This clone was seen a single time. The chain combines TRBV6-6 with TRBJ2-7, with TRBD1 matching over 8 bases. Germline V CDR1 and CDR2: MNHNY, SVGAGI (reference sequence). The length of the CDR3 is 16 residues. Trimming removed 0 bases from V and 5 bases from J; junction bases left unmatched: 9. CDR3 coding DNA: TGTGCCAGCAGTTACTCCTCAGGACAGGGAGGAAACGAGCAGTACTTC. Translating it yields CASSYSSGQGGNEQYF.

V gene TRBV27 combines with J gene TRBJ2-7; 11 positions match TRBD1. Germline V gene data show CDR1 as MNHEY and CDR2 as SMNVEV (reference sequence). The CDR3 contains 14 residues. J gave up 4 bases and V 5 bases, and 4 bases lay outside the gene matches. CDR3 sequence: CASSRTGGIYEQYF. In DNA form, the CDR3 reads TGTGCCAGCAGTCGGACAGGGGGCATTTACGAGCAGTACTTC.

This clone was picked up a small number of times. This chain uses TRBV4-3 with TRBJ2-2; maybe TRBD2 (5 bases). This CDR3 is 15 amino acids long. The V gene's germline CDR1 is LGHNA and CDR2 YSLEER. V shed 0 bases and J shed 5 bases, with 10 bases lying between them. CDR3 amino acids: CASSQDSGSTGELFF. The CDR3 DNA follows: TGCGCCAGCAGCCAAGATAGTGGGAGTACCGGGGAGCTGTTTTTT.

The CDR3 sequence is CASSLDPSGAYEQYF. CDR3 DNA sequence: TGTGCCAGCAGCTTAGATCCTAGCGGGGCCTACGAGCAGTACTTC. V and J are TRBV7-6 and TRBJ2-7, with 9 nucleotides matching TRBD2. The ends lost 1 base at V and 2 bases at J; junction bases unmatched: 3. The V gene's germline CDR1 is SGHVS and CDR2 FNYEAQ. The CDR3 totals 15 residues.

The V call is TRBV9, the J call TRBJ2-3; the match to TRBD1 covers 9 bases. Germline V gives CDR1 SGDLS, CDR2 YYNGEE. The CDR3 extends over 14 amino acids. V shed 3 bases and J 4 bases; nucleotides not matched to a gene: 3. The CDR3 sequence: CASSAGQGPDTQYF. In nucleotides, the CDR3 is TGTGCCAGCAGCGCGGGACAGGGCCCAGATACGCAGTATTTT.

The J gene is TRBJ1-4, the V gene TRBV15, with 7 bases that match TRBD1. This CDR3 contains 16 residues. The junction had 5 bases not matched to a gene; V was cut back by 0 bases and J by 4 bases. Per the germline V gene, CDR1 is LNHNV and CDR2 is YYDKDF (reference sequence). The CDR3 DNA follows: TGTGCCACCAGCAGAGATCTTCCAGGGGGTAATGAAAAACTGTTTTTT. Translating it yields CATSRDLPGGNEKLFF.

Points on this clone: The junction shows a germline mismatch at one end, possibly a read error. The V gene is TRBV7-9, the J gene TRBJ1-6; D gene uncertain. The germline V gene encodes CDR1 SEHNR and CDR2 FQNEAQ (reference sequence). The CDR3 runs to 12 residues. The CDR3 loop reads CSSSFIDSPLHF. CDR3 DNA: TGTTCCAGCAGCTTTATAGATTCACCCCTCCACTTT.

The rearrangement links TRBV30 to TRBJ2-2, with D unclear. The V end lost 2 bases, the J end lost 4 bases, and 8 bases lay between the germline ends. Germline assignment: CDR1 GTSNPN and CDR2 SVGIG (reference sequence). The CDR3 is made up of 13 amino acids. The CDR3 DNA sequence: TGTGCCTGGAGTAGAGCTAGCACCGGGGAGCTGTTTTTT. It translates to CAWSRASTGELFF.

This clone was counted between two and nine times. The chain recombines TRBV14 with TRBJ1-2; 9 nucleotides align to TRBD1. This CDR3 comprises 14 residues. From germline, CDR1 is SGHDN and CDR2 FVKESK. The V gene end was trimmed by 5 bases and the J gene end by 5 bases; junction bases not matched to a gene: 6. The CDR3, as DNA: TGTGCCAGCAGCTTCCAAGGGACAGGGTATGGCTACACCTTC. It codes for CASSFQGTGYGYTF.

V is TRBV6-6 and J is TRBJ2-7; 9 bases map to TRBD2. J lost 7 bases, V lost 6 bases, and 7 bases had no gene match. This CDR3 contains 13 residues. CDR1 and CDR2 from the germline V gene are MNHNY and SVGAGI (reference sequence). CDR3 DNA sequence: TGTGCCAGCAGGGCTAGCGGGATTAAAGAGCAGTACTTC. The encoded protein is CASRASGIKEQYF.

The chain is built from TRBV11-1 and TRBJ2-2; no clear D gene. Trimming shortened V by 10 bases and J by 6 bases, and 9 bases separated the two germline ends. Germline values: CDR1 SGHAT, CDR2 FQDESV (reference sequence). CDR3 length: 11 amino acids. The CDR3 sequence: CATREAGELFF. CDR3 nucleotides: TGTGCCACCCGTGAGGCCGGGGAGCTGTTTTTT.

J is TRBJ2-7 and V is TRBV7-9; 7 nucleotides agree with TRBD1. CDR3 size: 13 residues. In germline, CDR1 is SEHNR, CDR2 FQNEAQ (reference sequence). This CDR3 is CSAQGQGVDEQYF. CDR3 bases: TGTTCCGCCCAGGGCCAGGGGGTAGACGAGCAGTACTTC.

The gene calls are TRBV6-1 and TRBJ1-1; the D is unclear. Germline V CDR1 and CDR2: MNHNS, SASEGT. Trimming pared 8 bases from V and 1 base from J, leaving 11 bases between. The CDR3 is made up of 13 amino acids. DNA of the CDR3: TGTGCCAGCCAGTTGGAGGGGAACACTGAAGCTTTCTTT. Encoded protein: CASQLEGNTEAFF.

Worth noting for this clone: Other nucleotide sequences in the sample specify the same CDR3. This chain joins TRBV25-1 and TRBJ1-2; tentative D call: TRBD1 (5 bases). This CDR3 has 14 residues. Germline values: CDR1 MGHDK, CDR2 SYGVNS. Deletions cut 6 bases from V and 8 bases from J, with 19 bases between. DNA of the CDR3: TGTGCCAGCAGCGAACGGGGACTCCTCGGGGGCTACACCTTC. Residues: CASSERGLLGGYTF.

The chain employs TRBV10-3 and TRBJ2-7; 11 bases map to TRBD1. The V and J ends lost 6 bases and 2 bases, in that order; junction bases with no gene match: 12. Germline CDR1 ENHRY, CDR2 SYGVKD. The length of the CDR3 is 17 residues. The CDR3 spells CAIRGNLGQGVAYEQYF. The CDR3 DNA follows: TGTGCCATCAGGGGGAATTTGGGACAGGGGGTAGCCTACGAGCAGTACTTC.